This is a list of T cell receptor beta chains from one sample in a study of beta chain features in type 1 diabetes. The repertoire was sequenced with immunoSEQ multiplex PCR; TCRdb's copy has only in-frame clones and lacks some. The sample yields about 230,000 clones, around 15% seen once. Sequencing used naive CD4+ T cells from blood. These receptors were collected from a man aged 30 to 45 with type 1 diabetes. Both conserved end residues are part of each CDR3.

CDR3: CSVRTGGYEQYF; J: TRBJ2-7; V: TRBV29-1
CDR3: CASSPPGRGDVLTF; J: TRBJ2-6; V: TRBV7-2
CDR3: CASSPEGQETQYF; J: TRBJ2-5; V: TRBV18
CDR3: CASSSRRGSTEAFF; J: TRBJ1-1; V: TRBV7-3
CDR3: CASSPGDRLNTEAFF; J: TRBJ1-1; V: TRBV7-2
CDR3: CAWRTGLAVYEQYF; J: TRBJ2-7; V: TRBV30
CDR3: CASSLTGDTDTQYF; J: TRBJ2-3; V: TRBV5-4
CDR3: CATSRTGHQPQHF; J: TRBJ1-5; V: TRBV15
CDR3: CASSEVLTGYEQYF; J: TRBJ2-7; V: TRBV6-1
CDR3: CASSRLADNEQFF; J: TRBJ2-1; V: TRBV18
CDR3: CSARSSSYNEQFF; J: TRBJ2-1; V: TRBV29-1
CDR3: CSGGREGAEAFF; J: TRBJ1-1; V: TRBV29-1
CDR3: CASSYTRVSSYEQYF; J: TRBJ2-7; V: TRBV7-2
CDR3: CASSPGEAETQYF; J: TRBJ2-5; V: TRBV5-1
CDR3: CAWSISLVGDTEAFF; J: TRBJ1-1; V: TRBV30
CDR3: CATSTGTSFGNEQFF; J: TRBJ2-1; V: TRBV15
CDR3: CAISERTEGYTF; J: TRBJ1-2; V: TRBV10-3
CDR3: CAWSVGGAGTEAFF; J: TRBJ1-1; V: TRBV30
CDR3: CSVEYRTSSGANVLTF; J: TRBJ2-6; V: TRBV29-1
CDR3: CSVQRLTTNYEQYF; J: TRBJ2-7; V: TRBV29-1
CDR3: CASLAARRGEGYNEQFF; J: TRBJ2-1; V: TRBV2
CDR3: CASSLTRDTDTQYF; J: TRBJ2-3; V: TRBV5-1
CDR3: CASTSLMGYNEQFF; J: TRBJ2-1; V: TRBV4-1
CDR3: CASSLAGRGAGTGELFF; J: TRBJ2-2; V: TRBV7-2
CDR3: CASSFSGGTDTQYF; J: TRBJ2-3; V: TRBV7-2
CDR3: CATSPIAGQETQYF; J: TRBJ2-5; V: TRBV5-1
CDR3: CASSFSAGDGTQYF; J: TRBJ2-5; V: TRBV28
CDR3: CASSRPIGTVYNEQFF; J: TRBJ2-1; V: TRBV14
CDR3: CAIREADGGPYEQYF; J: TRBJ2-7; V: TRBV10-3
CDR3: CASSPGTSEDTQYF; J: TRBJ2-3; V: TRBV5-1
CDR3: CASSLIYGYTF; J: TRBJ1-2; V: TRBV7-9
CDR3: CASSQERGTGGSQSTDTQYF; J: TRBJ2-3; V: TRBV4-2
CDR3: CSVGRSGTGANEQFF; J: TRBJ2-1; V: TRBV29-1
CDR3: CASSLARGSADTQYF; J: TRBJ2-3; V: TRBV5-1
CDR3: CSVVYSGNTIYF; J: TRBJ1-3; V: TRBV29-1
CDR3: CASSVGGLAGVGEQFF; J: TRBJ2-1; V: TRBV9
CDR3: CASTLQRERYEQYF; J: TRBJ2-7; V: TRBV5-6
CDR3: CASSVGGGLDQPQHF; J: TRBJ1-5; V: TRBV9
CDR3: CSGRGGSETQYF; J: TRBJ2-5; V: TRBV29-1
CDR3: CASSFSIGETQYF; J: TRBJ2-5; V: TRBV7-2
CDR3: CSASGVNQPQHF; J: TRBJ1-5; V: TRBV29-1
CDR3: CASSERVGQVSTF; J: TRBJ1-2; V: TRBV11-2
CDR3: CASTRQESYEQYF; J: TRBJ2-7; V: TRBV6-1
CDR3: CASSSSYRGPADTQYF; J: TRBJ2-3; V: TRBV25-1
CDR3: CSVERDPAGDYGYTF; J: TRBJ1-2; V: TRBV29-1
CDR3: CAWSPGLSSGQYF; J: TRBJ2-7; V: TRBV30
CDR3: CSVGAQENQPQHF; J: TRBJ1-5; V: TRBV29-1
CDR3: CASSRIGADLYEQYF; J: TRBJ2-7; V: TRBV18
CDR3: CASSLALAEGETQYF; J: TRBJ2-5; V: TRBV7-9
CDR3: CSVTGAMNTEAFF; J: TRBJ1-1; V: TRBV29-1